This T cell receptor (beta chain) was sequenced for a study of beta chain features in type 1 diabetes. For the study at large: Summed over all samples, the examined sorted cells came to more than 85 million.

Note on this clone: Its matching antigen is unknown.

Since all of the isolated RNA was reverse transcribed, expressed TCRB transcripts were what got sequenced. Only in-frame clones appear in the TCRdb table, and some are missing; sequencing was by immunoSEQ multiplex PCR. Of 550,000 to 850,000 clones listed, around an eighth are singletons. The length of the CDR3 is 14 residues. V was cut by 6 bases and J by 0 bases, with 11 bases left in between. Germline V lookup: CDR1 SGHRS, CDR2 YFSETQ. Study-level results: Reduced insertions and increased deletions marked VDJ junctions in type 1 diabetes patients. For Type 1 diabetes patients, all four CD4+ subsets carried TCRB CDR3s that were moderately but significantly shorter. Any HLA effect on TCRB rearrangement was left unresolved by small sub-analyses.

The gene calls are TRBV5-1 and TRBJ2-3; a weak D match, TRBD2 (6 bases). This clonotype originated in a man between 18 and 29 years old with type 1 diabetes. The sequencing sample was made of naive CD4+ T cells from blood. CDR3 region: CASNAGFSTDTQYF. The CDR3 DNA reads as TGCGCCAGCAACGCGGGGTTTAGCACAGATACGCAGTATTTT.